Reported below is one T cell receptor beta chain. What it recognizes is unknown. The germline CDR1 and CDR2 sequences are SGHRS and YFSETQ. This CDR3 has 15 residues. V was cut by 1 base and J by 7 bases, with 14 bases left in between. The data stem from a study of OX40 agonist ivuxolimab in advanced cancers. The wider study: Dose-escalation cases comprised hepatocellular carcinoma, melanoma, renal cell or head and neck cancer. Three patients had partial responses: one hepatocellular carcinoma, two cutaneous melanoma.

Method: immunoSEQ multiplex PCR; TCRdb's copy keeps in-frame clones and lacks some. The data show tens of thousands of clones, around nine tenths seen once. Study outcomes and limitations: CD8+ T cells showed, on average, more clonal expansion than CD4+ cells.

The TCR was taken from an adult with an advanced solid tumor such as melanoma, head and neck, liver or kidney cancer. The chain is built from TRBV5-1 and TRBJ1-4; D remains unclear. Sample: CD4+ or CD8+ T cells sorted from blood, taken in a trial of the OX40 agonist ivuxolimab. CDR3 nucleotides: TGCGCCAGCAGCTTGTATCCCGGAAGGAGTGAAAAACTGTTTTTT. Its translation is CASSLYPGRSEKLFF.